This is a list of T cell receptor beta chains from one sample in a study of blood T cell repertoires in COVID-19. The repertoire was sequenced with immunoSEQ multiplex PCR; TCRdb's copy has only in-frame clones and lacks some. Here the sample spans 300,000 to 400,000 clones, more than 75% being singletons. Sequencing was carried out using peripheral blood. The receptors derive from a woman aged 55-75 years with COVID-19, enrolled during active disease. Each CDR3 is given with its conserved first and last residue. D genes are given only for firm matches. Not all rows give a size; the values are once, few, many and, for expanded clones, a class.

CDR3 DNA: TGCGCCAGCAGTCATAGACTAGCGGGGGGGCGAACAGATACGCAGTATTTT
CDR3 protein: CASSHRLAGGRTDTQYF
V gene: TRBV23-1
clone size: once
J gene: TRBJ2-3
D gene: TRBD2

CDR3 DNA: TGCGCCAGCAGCTTGAGGAGGGGAGAGACCCAGTACTTC
CDR3 protein: CASSLRRGETQYF
V gene: TRBV5-1
clone size: NA
J gene: TRBJ2-5
D gene: NA

CDR3 DNA: TGTGCCAGCAGCCGAGACAGTGGTAGCTATGGCTACACCTTC
CDR3 protein: CASSRDSGSYGYTF
V gene: TRBV7-8
clone size: NA
J gene: TRBJ1-2
D gene: NA

CDR3 DNA: TGTGCCAGCAGTTACTCGATAAGAAAGGGGGCAGGAGAGCAGTACTTC
CDR3 protein: CASSYSIRKGAGEQYF
V gene: TRBV6-5
clone size: once
J gene: TRBJ2-7
D gene: TRBD1

CDR3 DNA: TGTGCCAGCATTATAACAGGGGTTCCTGAAGCTTTCTTT
CDR3 protein: CASIITGVPEAFF
V gene: TRBV6-5
clone size: NA
J gene: TRBJ1-1
D gene: TRBD1

CDR3 DNA: TGTGCCAGCTCACCACAAGGACAATTAGGCTACACCTTC
CDR3 protein: CASSPQGQLGYTF
V gene: TRBV18
clone size: NA
J gene: TRBJ1-2
D gene: NA

CDR3 DNA: TGTGCCACCGGGACATACTACGAGCAGTACTTC
CDR3 protein: CATGTYYEQYF
V gene: TRBV6-5
clone size: NA
J gene: TRBJ2-7
D gene: NA

CDR3 DNA: TGCGCCAGCAGCCGCGGACTAGCCCAAGAGACCCAGTACTTC
CDR3 protein: CASSRGLAQETQYF
V gene: TRBV4-1
clone size: NA
J gene: TRBJ2-5
D gene: TRBD2

CDR3 DNA: TGTGCCAGCAGTGAAGCCCGCACTAGTGCGGCGCAGTACTTC
CDR3 protein: CASSEARTSAAQYF
V gene: TRBV2
clone size: NA
J gene: TRBJ2-7
D gene: NA

CDR3 DNA: TGTGCCAGCAGCCAAGAGGTCAGACAAGAGACCCAGTACTTC
CDR3 protein: CASSQEVRQETQYF
V gene: TRBV14
clone size: NA
J gene: TRBJ2-5
D gene: NA

CDR3 DNA: TGTGCCAGTAGTCAACAGCCCTCTGGGGCCAACGTCCTGACTTTC
CDR3 protein: CASSQQPSGANVLTF
V gene: TRBV19
clone size: NA
J gene: TRBJ2-6
D gene: NA

CDR3 DNA: TGCGCCAGCAGCCAAGATGGAGGCATCGGCAATCAGCCCCAGCATTTT
CDR3 protein: CASSQDGGIGNQPQHF
V gene: TRBV4-1
clone size: NA
J gene: TRBJ1-5
D gene: NA

CDR3 DNA: TGTGCCAGCAATCTACTTAGCAATCAGCCCCAGCATTTT
CDR3 protein: CASNLLSNQPQHF
V gene: TRBV28
clone size: NA
J gene: TRBJ1-5
D gene: NA

CDR3 DNA: TGCGCCAGCAGGGGGGGCACGGGGGGATATAATGAAAAACTGTTTTTT
CDR3 protein: CASRGGTGGYNEKLFF
V gene: TRBV4-1
clone size: NA
J gene: TRBJ1-4
D gene: NA

CDR3 DNA: TGTGCGGCGGGGAAGGACACAACCTACGAGCAGTACTTC
CDR3 protein: CAAGKDTTYEQYF
V gene: TRBV7-8
clone size: NA
J gene: TRBJ2-7
D gene: NA

CDR3 DNA: TGTGCCAGCAGCTCCAACAGAGTCGCTGAAGCTTTCTTT
CDR3 protein: CASSSNRVAEAFF
V gene: TRBV7-2
clone size: NA
J gene: TRBJ1-1
D gene: NA

CDR3 DNA: TGTGCCAGCACCATGGGGGGGGCCCCCAACACCGGGGAGCTGTTTTTT
CDR3 protein: CASTMGGAPNTGELFF
V gene: TRBV4-2
clone size: NA
J gene: TRBJ2-2
D gene: NA

CDR3 DNA: TGTGCCAGCAGGCCGGGAGGGGCGAAACAGTACAATGAGCAGTTCTTC
CDR3 protein: CASRPGGAKQYNEQFF
V gene: TRBV7-3
clone size: NA
J gene: TRBJ2-1
D gene: TRBD2

CDR3 DNA: TGTGCCAGCAGTACACGACAGGGCTCTGGAAACACCATATATTTT
CDR3 protein: CASSTRQGSGNTIYF
V gene: TRBV27
clone size: NA
J gene: TRBJ1-3
D gene: TRBD1

CDR3 DNA: TGTGCCAGCAGCAAAGGAGAGGGCTATGGCTACACCTTC
CDR3 protein: CASSKGEGYGYTF
V gene: TRBV21-1
clone size: NA
J gene: TRBJ1-2
D gene: NA

CDR3 DNA: TGTGCCAGCAGCTTAGCCGGGGGGGCGGACATTCAGTACTTC
CDR3 protein: CASSLAGGADIQYF
V gene: TRBV11-2
clone size: NA
J gene: TRBJ2-4
D gene: TRBD2

CDR3 DNA: TGCGCCAGCAGCTTGGCACAGGCGAACTATGGCTACACCTTC
CDR3 protein: CASSLAQANYGYTF
V gene: TRBV5-1
clone size: NA
J gene: TRBJ1-2
D gene: NA

CDR3 DNA: TGTGCCAGCAGCCAAGGGTACAGCATTCAGCCCCAGCATTTT
CDR3 protein: CASSQGYSIQPQHF
V gene: TRBV3-1/TRBV3-2
clone size: NA
J gene: TRBJ1-5
D gene: NA

CDR3 DNA: TGTGCCAGCAGCTTAGCGGAAGAGGGTGGCATCTATGGCTACACCTTC
CDR3 protein: CASSLAEEGGIYGYTF
V gene: TRBV7-2
clone size: NA
J gene: TRBJ1-2
D gene: NA

CDR3 DNA: TGCAGCCTTCATGGAGGCTCCTACAATGAGCAGTTCTTC
CDR3 protein: CSLHGGSYNEQFF
V gene: TRBV29-1
clone size: NA
J gene: TRBJ2-1
D gene: NA

CDR3 DNA: TGTGCCAGCAGCTTGGGACAGGCTAACTATGGCTACACCTTC
CDR3 protein: CASSLGQANYGYTF
V gene: TRBV5-6
clone size: NA
J gene: TRBJ1-2
D gene: NA

CDR3 DNA: TGTGCCAGTAGCGACAGGGCCCACTCCTACAATGAGCAGTTCTTC
CDR3 protein: CASSDRAHSYNEQFF
V gene: TRBV19
clone size: NA
J gene: TRBJ2-1
D gene: TRBD1

CDR3 DNA: TGTGCCAGCAGCTCGTCCCGGGACAGGAATGAGCAGTTCTTC
CDR3 protein: CASSSSRDRNEQFF
V gene: TRBV11-2
clone size: NA
J gene: TRBJ2-1
D gene: TRBD1

CDR3 DNA: TGTGCCAGCAGCTTAGGAGGCAGAAGAGAAAAACTGTTTTTT
CDR3 protein: CASSLGGRREKLFF
V gene: TRBV7-8
clone size: NA
J gene: TRBJ1-4
D gene: NA

CDR3 DNA: TGTGCCAGTAGCCCCTCCAGAGGGGGGGTTCGCAATCAGCCCCAGCATTTT
CDR3 protein: CASSPSRGGVRNQPQHF
V gene: TRBV19
clone size: NA
J gene: TRBJ1-5
D gene: NA

CDR3 DNA: TGCGCCAGCATAGGGGCCGATGAAAAACTGTTTTTT
CDR3 protein: CASIGADEKLFF
V gene: TRBV4-1
clone size: NA
J gene: TRBJ1-4
D gene: NA

CDR3 DNA: TGTGCCAGCAGCCCCCCCCGGGACAGAAGCAATCAGCCCCAGCATTTT
CDR3 protein: CASSPPRDRSNQPQHF
V gene: TRBV6-6
clone size: NA
J gene: TRBJ1-5
D gene: TRBD1

CDR3 DNA: TGTGCCAGCTCACCTACGAATCTGCGGGTGAACACTGAAGCTTTCTTT
CDR3 protein: CASSPTNLRVNTEAFF
V gene: TRBV18
clone size: NA
J gene: TRBJ1-1
D gene: NA

CDR3 DNA: TGTGCCAGCACCCGCCCCGGGACAGGGAGCAATGAGCAGTTCTTC
CDR3 protein: CASTRPGTGSNEQFF
V gene: TRBV27
clone size: NA
J gene: TRBJ2-1
D gene: TRBD1

CDR3 DNA: TGTGCCAGCAGTGTAACAGCCGCCCGGACCCAGTACTTC
CDR3 protein: CASSVTAARTQYF
V gene: TRBV12-3/TRBV12-4
clone size: NA
J gene: TRBJ2-5
D gene: NA

CDR3 DNA: TGTGCCAGCAGTGAATTTAGGGGCGTGGGCGATAATTCACCCCTCCACTTT
CDR3 protein: CASSEFRGVGDNSPLHF
V gene: TRBV6-1
clone size: NA
J gene: TRBJ1-6
D gene: NA

CDR3 DNA: TGCGCCAGCAGCCAAAAGACCGGGGGGACAGGGGGCTTCGAGCAGTACTTC
CDR3 protein: CASSQKTGGTGGFEQYF
V gene: TRBV4-1
clone size: NA
J gene: TRBJ2-7
D gene: TRBD1

CDR3 DNA: TGTGCCAGCAGCATCCCGGGACAGAGGGACGAGCAGTACTTC
CDR3 protein: CASSIPGQRDEQYF
V gene: TRBV2
clone size: NA
J gene: TRBJ2-7
D gene: TRBD1

CDR3 DNA: TGCGCCAGCAGCCGCCAACGGGGGGGGGCTTCGGGAAATCAGCCCCAGCATTTT
CDR3 protein: CASSRQRGGASGNQPQHF
V gene: TRBV4-1
clone size: NA
J gene: TRBJ1-5
D gene: NA

CDR3 DNA: TGTGCCAGCAGTTTAACCAGGGGCGGTGGCTACACCTTC
CDR3 protein: CASSLTRGGGYTF
V gene: TRBV12-3/TRBV12-4
clone size: NA
J gene: TRBJ1-2
D gene: NA

CDR3 DNA: TGTGCCAGCAGCTTAGGGGGACAGGGCAAGGAGACCCAGTACTTC
CDR3 protein: CASSLGGQGKETQYF
V gene: TRBV7-2
clone size: NA
J gene: TRBJ2-5
D gene: TRBD1

CDR3 DNA: TGTGCCAGCAGCTTACTAGCGGGGGGCCCAAACAATGAGCAGTTCTTC
CDR3 protein: CASSLLAGGPNNEQFF
V gene: TRBV13
clone size: NA
J gene: TRBJ2-1
D gene: TRBD2

CDR3 DNA: TGTGCCAGCAGCCAAGTCGGCGGGTTCAGCACTGAAGCTTTCTTT
CDR3 protein: CASSQVGGFSTEAFF
V gene: TRBV14
clone size: NA
J gene: TRBJ1-1
D gene: NA

CDR3 DNA: TGCGCCAGCAGCCAAACACCCGGGACAGTGTACTATGGCTACACCTTC
CDR3 protein: CASSQTPGTVYYGYTF
V gene: TRBV4-1
clone size: NA
J gene: TRBJ1-2
D gene: TRBD1

CDR3 DNA: TGTGCCAGCAGGGGGACAGTGAACACTGAAGCTTTCTTT
CDR3 protein: CASRGTVNTEAFF
V gene: TRBV28
clone size: NA
J gene: TRBJ1-1
D gene: TRBD1

CDR3 DNA: TGCGCCAGCAGCTTGGCTCTCTCTGGGGCCAACGTCCTGACTTTC
CDR3 protein: CASSLALSGANVLTF
V gene: TRBV5-1
clone size: NA
J gene: TRBJ2-6
D gene: NA

CDR3 DNA: TGTGCCAGCAGATCGGGATTCAATGAAAAACTGTTTTTT
CDR3 protein: CASRSGFNEKLFF
V gene: TRBV6-6
clone size: NA
J gene: TRBJ1-4
D gene: NA

CDR3 DNA: TGTGCCAGTAGTATCAGGACTAGCGGGGGAGCAGATACGCAGTATTTT
CDR3 protein: CASSIRTSGGADTQYF
V gene: TRBV19
clone size: NA
J gene: TRBJ2-3
D gene: TRBD2

CDR3 DNA: TGTGCCAGCAAGGGGGCACAGATAAGATACGAGCAGTACTTC
CDR3 protein: CASKGAQIRYEQYF
V gene: TRBV28
clone size: NA
J gene: TRBJ2-7
D gene: TRBD1

CDR3 DNA: TGTGCCAGCAAATCGCCGGGACTAGCGGGGGGAGTGGCCGGGGAGCTGTTTTTT
CDR3 protein: CASKSPGLAGGVAGELFF
V gene: TRBV27
clone size: NA
J gene: TRBJ2-2
D gene: TRBD2

CDR3 DNA: TGTGCCATCAGTTCGGACTTTTCTTCCGATGAGCAGTTCTTC
CDR3 protein: CAISSDFSSDEQFF
V gene: TRBV10-3
clone size: NA
J gene: TRBJ2-1
D gene: NA

CDR3 DNA: TGCGCCAGCAGTTCGACAGGGGAACAGGCCTATGGCTACACCTTC
CDR3 protein: CASSSTGEQAYGYTF
V gene: TRBV5-1
clone size: NA
J gene: TRBJ1-2
D gene: TRBD1

CDR3 DNA: TGTGCCAGCAGCAGGGGTAGCGGGGGGCCAGGTGAGCAGTTCTTC
CDR3 protein: CASSRGSGGPGEQFF
V gene: TRBV2
clone size: NA
J gene: TRBJ2-1
D gene: TRBD2

CDR3 DNA: TGTGCCAGTAGTATAGGAGGCGGGGGGCCGGGAGATACGCAGTATTTT
CDR3 protein: CASSIGGGGPGDTQYF
V gene: TRBV19
clone size: NA
J gene: TRBJ2-3
D gene: TRBD2

CDR3 DNA: TGCAGTGGAGCACAGCGGGGGGAGCAGTTCTTC
CDR3 protein: CSGAQRGEQFF
V gene: TRBV20-1
clone size: NA
J gene: TRBJ2-1
D gene: TRBD2

CDR3 DNA: TGTGCCAGCAGTTACTTTCGGGCCTCGGGATTTTACGAGCAGTACTTC
CDR3 protein: CASSYFRASGFYEQYF
V gene: TRBV6-5
clone size: NA
J gene: TRBJ2-7
D gene: NA

CDR3 DNA: TGTGCCAGTAGTACTGGCCTGCCGGGACTAGCGGGGGGATACTCCTACAATGAGCAGTTCTTC
CDR3 protein: CASSTGLPGLAGGYSYNEQFF
V gene: TRBV19
clone size: NA
J gene: TRBJ2-1
D gene: TRBD2

CDR3 DNA: TGTGCCAGCAGCCCATACCGGGACAGGGTTTACGAGCAGTACTTC
CDR3 protein: CASSPYRDRVYEQYF
V gene: TRBV7-2
clone size: NA
J gene: TRBJ2-7
D gene: TRBD1

CDR3 DNA: TGTGCCTGGGACTCGGGGGTGAGTTCACCCCTCCACTTT
CDR3 protein: CAWDSGVSSPLHF
V gene: TRBV30
clone size: NA
J gene: TRBJ1-6
D gene: NA

CDR3 DNA: TGTGCCTGGAGTGTTGGACAGCGGGGGCCCCAGCATTTT
CDR3 protein: CAWSVGQRGPQHF
V gene: TRBV30
clone size: NA
J gene: TRBJ1-5
D gene: NA